A selection of T cell receptor beta chains follows, all from one sample in a study of PD-1 blockade in mismatch repair-deficient tumors. Generated by immunoSEQ multiplex PCR, the TCRdb table keeps only in-frame clones and is missing some. The sample lists some 48,000 clones; 65% to 80% were seen once. The input for sequencing was PBMCs, taken before pembrolizumab treatment. The receptors derive from an adult with mismatch repair-deficient cancer. CDR3s leave out the opening cysteine and the closing phenylalanine or tryptophan. Each record gives: clone size, V gene, J gene, CDR3 protein. Only some rows state a clone size, as once, few, many or a class for expanded clones.

-	TRBV2	TRBJ2-2	ASTYGYRTGELF
-	TRBV2	TRBJ1-4	ATTGGEKLF
-	TRBV5-6	TRBJ2-3	ASSFNGGASTDTQY
-	TRBV28	TRBJ1-1	ASSFQGYRGKGNTEAF
-	TRBV13	TRBJ2-2	ASSNRDGVNTGELF
-	TRBV5-1	TRBJ2-5	ASSTRQGGETQY
-	TRBV5-1	TRBJ2-3	ASSPGDTYTDTQY
-	TRBV29-1	TRBJ2-1	SVEVNFGSEQF
few	TRBV19	TRBJ1-5	ASSIVQGANQPQH
-	TRBV4-2	TRBJ2-1	ASSQGSGISEQF
-	TRBV10-1	TRBJ2-5	ASSEEFGTQY
few	TRBV7-9	TRBJ2-7	ASTPSRGYEQY
-	TRBV15	TRBJ1-4	ATSRDRREEKLF
once	TRBV5-1	TRBJ2-1	ASSLSFTYNEQF
-	TRBV6-6	TRBJ2-3	ASSYEVDTQY
-	TRBV4-2	TRBJ2-1	ASSLAGLGLASVNEQF
-	TRBV7-9	TRBJ2-3	ASSPGTVLDTQY
-	TRBV4-1	TRBJ2-2	ASSQDSGRNTGELF
-	TRBV2	TRBJ1-2	ASSEAGWDSYGYT
few	TRBV11-2	TRBJ2-7	ASSRTGFKQY
-	TRBV27	TRBJ1-5	ATRLGSVGNQPQH
few	TRBV11-2	TRBJ2-1	ASRRLLAGRYNEQF
-	TRBV5-1	TRBJ1-3	ASSPYTGAGNTIY
-	TRBV19	TRBJ1-1	ASESRDLNTEAF
-	TRBV19	TRBJ1-1	ASSIHLRQGWVTEAF
-	TRBV10-3	TRBJ1-2	AMAGQGSYGYT
-	TRBV27	TRBJ2-5	ASSLTSGRALEETQY
-	TRBV7-9	TRBJ2-2	ASSSPIAGGTGELF
-	TRBV5-1	TRBJ2-7	ASSPDRGYEQY
-	TRBV5-8	TRBJ2-5	ASSPGGRGGLETQY
-	TRBV5-6	TRBJ2-7	ASSSPGQGTYEQY
-	TRBV2	TRBJ1-2	ASRQGGHGYT
-	TRBV9	TRBJ1-3	ASSVVGTSGNTIY
-	TRBV6-5	TRBJ2-7	ASSGQSYEQY
few	TRBV5-4	TRBJ2-1	ASSSDNEQF
few	TRBV6-1	TRBJ1-2	ASKAGRMNGYT
-	TRBV19	TRBJ2-1	ASSIGLLNEQF
-	TRBV5-1	TRBJ2-5	ASSLDIGTKQETQY
-	TRBV11-1	TRBJ2-1	ASSLDRGHNEQF
-	TRBV6-5	TRBJ2-1	ASSAGLRNEQF
-	TRBV5-1	TRBJ2-1	ASNPTSGRANEQF
-	TRBV27	TRBJ2-3	ASGERTVTDTQY
-	TRBV6-1	TRBJ2-5	ASAGGGGETQY
-	TRBV7-2	TRBJ2-7	ASSSAGSSYEQY
-	TRBV7-6	TRBJ2-3	ASSLYEGDTQY
once	TRBV7-2	TRBJ2-2	ASSLTGLPMYANTGELF
-	TRBV29-1	TRBJ2-2	SGGDTGELF
-	TRBV5-4	TRBJ1-1	ASSPGQGRNTEAF
-	TRBV5-6	TRBJ2-1	ASSLKGYYNEQF
few	TRBV4-1	TRBJ2-2	ASSQAARTGELF
-	TRBV9	TRBJ2-1	ASSLRWVGDEQF